Below, one T cell receptor beta chain is given with its context. This table comes from immunoSEQ multiplex PCR, and its TCRdb copy is limited to in-frame clones, with some not included. The data contain a few hundred thousand clones, around 84% of them singletons. These data come from a study of blood T cell repertoires in COVID-19. The wider study: The cDNA or gDNA used as material had been derived from T cells, B-cell-depleted T cells, or PBMCs.

The sequencing sample was made of peripheral blood. The sequence was obtained from a human donor with acute or convalescent COVID-19. The donor label of this sample is uncertain.

The CDR3 DNA sequence: TGTGCCAGTAGTATGCTTCAGACAGGGGGCTTTAGCGAGCAGTACTTC. Amino acid sequence: CASSMLQTGGFSEQYF. The rearrangement links TRBV19 to TRBJ2-7; the match to TRBD1 covers 10 bases. V shed 3 bases and J 6 bases; nucleotides not matched to a gene: 11. Germline V gene lookup returns CDR1 LNHDA and CDR2 SQIVND (reference sequence). The CDR3 totals 16 residues.